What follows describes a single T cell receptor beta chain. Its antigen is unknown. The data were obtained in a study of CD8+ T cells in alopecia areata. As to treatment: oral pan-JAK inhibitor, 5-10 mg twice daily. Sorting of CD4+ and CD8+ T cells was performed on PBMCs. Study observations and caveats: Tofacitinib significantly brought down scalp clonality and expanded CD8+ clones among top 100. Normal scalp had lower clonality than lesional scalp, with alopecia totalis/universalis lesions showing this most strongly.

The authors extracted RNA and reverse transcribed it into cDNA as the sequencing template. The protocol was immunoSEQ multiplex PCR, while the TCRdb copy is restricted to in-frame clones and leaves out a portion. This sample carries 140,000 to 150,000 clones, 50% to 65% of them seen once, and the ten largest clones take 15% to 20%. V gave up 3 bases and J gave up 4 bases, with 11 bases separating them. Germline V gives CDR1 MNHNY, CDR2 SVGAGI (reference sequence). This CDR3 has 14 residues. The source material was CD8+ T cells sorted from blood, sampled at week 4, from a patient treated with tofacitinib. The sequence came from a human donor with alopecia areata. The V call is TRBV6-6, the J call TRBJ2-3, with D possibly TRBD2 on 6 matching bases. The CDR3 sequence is CASSYLSGADTQYF. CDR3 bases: TGTGCCAGCAGTTATCTGTCGGGGGCAGATACGCAGTATTTT.